This T cell receptor beta chain derives from a study of T cell changes during pregnancy in multiple sclerosis. TCRdb keeps only in-frame clones here, not all; method: immunoSEQ multiplex PCR. The table has about 50,000 clones, 85% to 95% seen once. The CDR3 spans 12 residues. CDR1 is SQVTM, CDR2 ANQGSEA, per germline. V shed 7 bases and J shed 2 bases, with 9 bases lying between them. The chain uses TRBV29-1 and TRBJ1-5; D unclear. This TCR came from a female donor with multiple sclerosis, enrolled in a pregnancy study. Sequences were derived from CD4+ T cells from peripheral blood mononuclear cells, sampled in the second trimester of pregnancy. DNA of the CDR3: TGCAGCGCGGGGAATGGCAATCAGCCCCAGCATTTT. It is translated as CSAGNGNQPQHF.